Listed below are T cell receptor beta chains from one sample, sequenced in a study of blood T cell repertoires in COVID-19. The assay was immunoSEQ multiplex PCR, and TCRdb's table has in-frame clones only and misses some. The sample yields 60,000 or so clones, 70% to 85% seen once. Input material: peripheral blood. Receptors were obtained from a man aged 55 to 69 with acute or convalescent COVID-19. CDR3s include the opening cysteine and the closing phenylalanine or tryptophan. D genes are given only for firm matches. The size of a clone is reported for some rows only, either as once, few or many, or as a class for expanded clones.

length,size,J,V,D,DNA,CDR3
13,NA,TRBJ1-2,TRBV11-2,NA,TGTGCCAGCAGCATCGACAGTTACTATGGCTACACCTTC,CASSIDSYYGYTF
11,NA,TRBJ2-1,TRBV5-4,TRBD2,TGTGCCAGCAGCACGGCGGGGGGGGAGTTCTTC,CASSTAGGEFF
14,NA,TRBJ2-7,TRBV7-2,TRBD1,TGTGCCAGCAGCGGACAGGGTTATTCCTACGAGCAGTACTTC,CASSGQGYSYEQYF
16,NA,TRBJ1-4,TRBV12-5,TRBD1,TGTGCTAGTGGTTTGGGGGACAGGGATACCAATGAAAAACTGTTTTTT,CASGLGDRDTNEKLFF
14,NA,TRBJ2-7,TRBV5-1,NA,TGCGCCAGCAGCTTGCCAGCGGAGACCTACGAGCAGTACTTC,CASSLPAETYEQYF
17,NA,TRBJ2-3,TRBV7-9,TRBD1,TGTGCCATAACGCCGGGACAGGGTTTGTGGGGCACAGATACGCAGTATTTT,CAITPGQGLWGTDTQYF
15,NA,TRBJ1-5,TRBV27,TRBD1,TGTGCCAGCAGTTTCGGCAGGGGGAGCAATCAGCCCCAGCATTTT,CASSFGRGSNQPQHF
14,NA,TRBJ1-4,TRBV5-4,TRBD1,TGTGCCAGCAGCCCGACAGGGGGCCATGAAAAACTGTTTTTT,CASSPTGGHEKLFF
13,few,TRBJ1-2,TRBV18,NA,TGTGCCAGCTCACCAAGTTCGGACGGACACTACACCTTC,CASSPSSDGHYTF
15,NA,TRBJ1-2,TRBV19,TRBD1,TGTGCCAGTAGTCCTGGACAGGGGGTTTTCTATGGCTACACCTTC,CASSPGQGVFYGYTF
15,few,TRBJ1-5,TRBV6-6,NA,TGTGCCAGCAGTTACTCGAAAAGGGGGTCTCAGCCCCAGCATTTT,CASSYSKRGSQPQHF
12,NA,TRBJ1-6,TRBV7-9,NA,TGTGCCAGCAGCAACCCAAATTCGGCCCTCCACTTT,CASSNPNSALHF
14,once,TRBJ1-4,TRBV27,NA,TGTGCCAGCAGATCAGGGGCAAGCGTCGGAAAACTGTTTTTT,CASRSGASVGKLFF
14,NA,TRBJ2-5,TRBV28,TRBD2,TGTGCCAGCAGTATTGCCAGGGAGGGAGAGACCCAGTACTTC,CASSIAREGETQYF
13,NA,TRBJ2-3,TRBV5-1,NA,TGCGCCAGCAGCTTACAGGGAACAGATACGCAGTATTTT,CASSLQGTDTQYF
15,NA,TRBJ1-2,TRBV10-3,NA,TGTGCCATCAGTGAGGCCCTACAGTTTCCAGGGGGCTACACCTTC,CAISEALQFPGGYTF
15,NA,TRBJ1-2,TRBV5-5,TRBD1,TGTGCCAGCAGCAGGTACGGGACAGGGTTTATCGGCTACACCTTC,CASSRYGTGFIGYTF
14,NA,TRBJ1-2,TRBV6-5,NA,TGTGCCAGCAGTTATGATCAGGGCTTCTATGGCTACACCTTC,CASSYDQGFYGYTF
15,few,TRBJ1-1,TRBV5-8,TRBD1,TGTGCCAGCAGCCGAGGGGGGACAGGGCGAGCTGAAGCTTTCTTT,CASSRGGTGRAEAFF
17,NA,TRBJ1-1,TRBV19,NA,TGTGCCAGTAGTTTGGGAGGGGCTGGCAGAAGGAACACTGAAGCTTTCTTT,CASSLGGAGRRNTEAFF
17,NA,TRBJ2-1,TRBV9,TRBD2,TGTGCCAGCAGCGTAGCGACTAGCTCCCTCCTATACAATGAGCAGTTCTTC,CASSVATSSLLYNEQFF
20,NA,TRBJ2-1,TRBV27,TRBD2,TGTGCCAGCAATCCTCGCTCCGGGACTAGTAGCCAGAGCTCCTACAATGAGCAGTTCTTC,CASNPRSGTSSQSSYNEQFF
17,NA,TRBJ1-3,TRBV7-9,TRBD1,TGTGCCAGCAGCTTAGCTAAGCAGGGGGCGGAAGGAAACACCATATATTTT,CASSLAKQGAEGNTIYF
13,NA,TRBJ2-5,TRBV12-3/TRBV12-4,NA,TGTGCCAGCAGCTATACTAGGGAAGAGACCCAGTACTTC,CASSYTREETQYF
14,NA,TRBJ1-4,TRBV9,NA,TGTGCCAGCAGCCCCACGAGGGATATAGGAAAACTGTTTTTT,CASSPTRDIGKLFF
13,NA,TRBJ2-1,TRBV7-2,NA,TGTGCCAGCAGCTCCGACACCTACAATGAGCAGTTCTTC,CASSSDTYNEQFF
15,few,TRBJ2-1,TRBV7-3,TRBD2,TGTGCCAGCAGCCCCTGGGGGGGTTCGGCCAATGAGCAGTTCTTC,CASSPWGGSANEQFF
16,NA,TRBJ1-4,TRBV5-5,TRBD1,TGTGCCAGCACCCTAAGGGGGACAGGGTTTAATGAAAAACTGTTTTTT,CASTLRGTGFNEKLFF
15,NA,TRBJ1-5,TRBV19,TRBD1,TGTGCCAGCCTCAACAGGGGATCAGGCAATCAGCCCCAGCATTTT,CASLNRGSGNQPQHF
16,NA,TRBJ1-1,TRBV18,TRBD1,TGTGCCAGCTCACCCGGGACAGGGAGGCCGAACACTGAAGCTTTCTTT,CASSPGTGRPNTEAFF
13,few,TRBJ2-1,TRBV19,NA,TGTGCCAGTAGCTATAGTCACTACAATGAGCAGTTCTTC,CASSYSHYNEQFF
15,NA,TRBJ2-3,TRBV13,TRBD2,TGTGCCAGCAGGCGGACTAGCGGGAGCACAGATACGCAGTATTTT,CASRRTSGSTDTQYF
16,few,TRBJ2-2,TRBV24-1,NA,TGTGCCACCAGTGATCCTGCCGGGGGGCGCACCGGGGAGCTGTTTTTT,CATSDPAGGRTGELFF
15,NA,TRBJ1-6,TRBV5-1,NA,TGCGCCAGCAGCTCACACAGGGCTTGGGAATCACCCCTCCACTTT,CASSSHRAWESPLHF
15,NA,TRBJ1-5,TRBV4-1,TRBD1,TGCGCCAGCAGCCAAGCCCCCACAGGGGAGCAGCCCCAGCATTTT,CASSQAPTGEQPQHF
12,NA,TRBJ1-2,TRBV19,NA,TGTGCCAGTGGGGGCGATTTCTATGGCTACACCTTC,CASGGDFYGYTF
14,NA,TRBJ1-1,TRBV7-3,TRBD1,TGTGCCAGCAGCATACAGGGGATGAACACTGAAGCTTTCTTT,CASSIQGMNTEAFF
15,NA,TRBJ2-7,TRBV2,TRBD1,TGTGCCAGCAGCAACGGACAGGGGGCATCCTACGAGCAGTACTTC,CASSNGQGASYEQYF
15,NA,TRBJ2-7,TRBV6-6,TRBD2,TGTGCCAGCAGTTACCGGGGCCGGGGGGCCTACGAGCAGTACTTC,CASSYRGRGAYEQYF
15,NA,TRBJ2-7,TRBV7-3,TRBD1,TGTGCCAGCAGCTCCCAGGGACAGGGGCCTTGGGAGCAGTACTTC,CASSSQGQGPWEQYF
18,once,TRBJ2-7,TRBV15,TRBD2,TGTGCCACCAGCAGAGGGACTAGCGTCGGGGTAGGACCCCGCGAGCAGTACTTC,CATSRGTSVGVGPREQYF
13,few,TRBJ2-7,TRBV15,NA,TGTGCCACCAGCGGCCACAGGGAGACCGAGCAGTACTTC,CATSGHRETEQYF
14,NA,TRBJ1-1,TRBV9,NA,TGTGCCAGCAGCGTCCTCGGGGGATTAACTGAAGCTTTCTTT,CASSVLGGLTEAFF